The 18 T cell receptor beta chains listed next were all sequenced from one sample in a study of blood T cells in healthy people across ages. A second PCR of 7 to 11 cycles used a sample-barcoded 5' primer and a J-beta primer mix. TCRdb re-called the 5' RACE reads through MiXCR, storing one row per CDR3 protein. Here the sample spans around 690,000 distinct CDR3 sequences, 58% being singletons. What was sequenced was blood. These receptors came from a man in his fifties or sixties in good health.

The V call is TRBV20-1, the J call TRBJ2-5; no clear D. Germline CDR1 and CDR2: DFQATT and SNEGSKA (reference sequence). Between the trimmed V and J ends, which lost 2 bases and 5 bases, there was a span of 9 bases. The CDR3 sequence is 12 residues long. The chain's CDR3 is CSARSGFETQYF. Written as DNA, the CDR3 is TGCAGTGCTAGATCTGGGTTCGAGACCCAGTACTTC.

The rearrangement links TRBV7-9 to TRBJ2-1; 8 bases are shared with TRBD2. With V trimmed by 5 bases and J by 3 bases, 3 bases remained unmatched. This CDR3 spans 14 amino acids. Germline assignment: CDR1 SEHNR and CDR2 FQNEAQ (reference sequence). The DNA of the CDR3 is TGTGCCAGCAGCAATCTAGCGGGCTACAATGAGCAGTTCTTC. It codes for CASSNLAGYNEQFF.

The chain employs TRBV4-1 and TRBJ2-1; TRBD1 matches at 8 bases. Trimming took 3 bases from V and 4 from J; bases not matched to a gene: 8. Germline V gene lookup returns CDR1 MGHRA and CDR2 YSYEKL. The CDR3 sequence is 16 residues long. CDR3 sequence: CASSHFGQGEYNEQFF. CDR3 bases: TGCGCCAGCAGCCATTTCGGACAGGGCGAATACAATGAGCAGTTCTTC.

The chain is built from TRBV6-1 and TRBJ2-3, with 9 bases matching TRBD2. The junction had 5 bases not matched to a gene; V was cut back by 6 bases and J by 4 bases. The CDR3 spans 14 residues. Germline-derived CDR1 and CDR2 are MNHNS and SASEGT. The DNA for the CDR3 is TGTGCCAGCAGCGCCGGGACTAGCCCAGATACGCAGTATTTT. Translation gives CASSAGTSPDTQYF.

A few counts support this clonotype. J is TRBJ2-1 and V is TRBV5-1, with 16 bases lining up with TRBD2. The germline V gene encodes CDR1 SGHRS and CDR2 YFSETQ. The CDR3 sequence is 18 residues long. V lost 4 bases and J lost 4; bases outside the gene matches: 8. CDR3 coding DNA: TGCGCCAGCAGCCCTCTCCCGGGACTAGCGGGGGGGTACAATGAGCAGTTCTTC. This gives the protein CASSPLPGLAGGYNEQFF.

This chain uses TRBV5-1 with TRBJ2-5; TRBD1 agrees at 10 bases. The CDR3 spans 15 residues. After removal of 0 bases from V and 8 bases from J, the junction contained 7 bases not matched to a gene. Germline V gene sequence: CDR1 SGHRS, CDR2 YFSETQ. The CDR3 DNA reads as TGCGCCAGCAGCTTGGGCCCCGGACAGGGGGGAACCCAGTACTTC. Amino acids: CASSLGPGQGGTQYF.

V gene TRBV12-3 or TRBV12-4 combines with J gene TRBJ2-3, with 10 bases that match TRBD2. The CDR3 runs to 15 residues. Unmatched junction bases numbered 7, after V lost 6 bases and J lost 4 bases. The CDR3, as DNA: TGTGCCAGCAGAAACCGAGCGGGGGGGGCAGATACGCAGTATTTT. Translating gives CASRNRAGGADTQYF.

The rearrangement links TRBV29-1 to TRBJ1-2, with 10 nucleotides matching TRBD1. CDR3 length: 15 amino acids. V gave up 6 bases and J gave up 2 bases; unmatched junction bases: 9. Germline-derived CDR1 and CDR2 are SQVTM and ANQGSEA. The CDR3 bases are TGCAGCGTAGGGACAGGGGATGGGAAAAACTATGGCTACACCTTC. Its protein is CSVGTGDGKNYGYTF.

V and J are TRBV5-6 and TRBJ2-1, with TRBD2 identical over 7 bases. The ends lost 6 bases at V and 3 bases at J; junction bases unmatched: 12. The CDR3 totals 16 residues. Per germline, CDR1 SGHDT and CDR2 YYEEEE. Written as DNA, the CDR3 is TGTGCCAGCACCGGTCTTACCGGGGGGTTCTACAATGAGCAGTTCTTC. It codes for CASTGLTGGFYNEQFF.

The chain recombines TRBV7-8 with TRBJ1-5; D not certain. Germline V gene data show CDR1 as SGHVS and CDR2 as FQNEAQ. This CDR3 has 15 residues. Trimming cost V 1 base and J 2 bases, with 9 bases left between them. In DNA form, the CDR3 reads TGTGCCAGCAGCTTAGTCCGGGCAGGCAATCAGCCCCAGCATTTT. This codes for CASSLVRAGNQPQHF.

The chain joins TRBV7-2 to TRBJ2-7; 9 positions match TRBD1. V shed 2 bases and J 3 bases; nucleotides not matched to a gene: 5. Germline V gene data show CDR1 as SGHTA and CDR2 as FQGNSA. The CDR3 length is 15 residues. The CDR3 protein is CASSLTGTGNYEQYF. The CDR3 bases are TGTGCCAGCAGCTTAACCGGGACAGGGAACTACGAGCAGTACTTC.

This chain connects TRBV12-5 to TRBJ2-7, with D possibly TRBD1 on 5 matching bases. The V gene lost 2 bases and the J gene lost 2 bases, with 10 bases spanning the gap. CDR1 is LGHNT, CDR2 FRNRAP, per germline. CDR3 length: 14 amino acids. The CDR3 loop reads CASGLQGGPYEQYF. The CDR3 nucleotides read TGTGCTAGTGGTTTGCAGGGCGGACCCTACGAGCAGTACTTC.

This clonotype showed up just a few times. The genes are TRBV28 and TRBJ2-1, with a possible D match to TRBD2 (6 bases). From germline, CDR1 is MDHEN and CDR2 SYDVKM. V gave up 5 bases and J gave up 6 bases, with 20 bases separating them. The CDR3 is 16 residues long. For the CDR3, the DNA is TGTGCCAGCAGTACACAAGGGGCCGGGAGTACCAATGAGCAGTTCTTC. This sequence encodes CASSTQGAGSTNEQFF.

The chain is built from TRBV7-8 and TRBJ1-5; 10 bases are shared with TRBD1. The CDR3 has 17 residues. V gave up 5 bases and J gave up 3 bases; unmatched junction bases: 10. Germline-derived CDR1 and CDR2 are SGHVS and FQNEAQ. This CDR3 reads CASSILTGGGHNQPQHF. The DNA of the CDR3 is TGTGCCAGCAGCATTCTGACAGGGGGCGGTCACAATCAGCCCCAGCATTTT.

The V and J genes are TRBV25-1 and TRBJ2-3; 8 nucleotides align to TRBD1. J gave up 0 bases and V 7 bases, and 6 bases lay outside the gene matches. The CDR3 is made up of 15 amino acids. The germline V gene has CDR1 MGHDK and CDR2 SYGVNS. CDR3 sequence reads: CASTSGGSSTDTQYF. In nucleotides, the CDR3 is TGTGCCAGCACTTCAGGGGGCTCGAGCACAGATACGCAGTATTTT.

This clonotype came up a few times. The V call is TRBV12-3 or TRBV12-4, the J call TRBJ2-3, with D possibly being TRBD2 (6 bases). V was trimmed by 5 bases and J by 4 bases, leaving 13 bases between them. This CDR3 contains 14 residues. CDR3 DNA: TGTGCCAGCAGTCCCTCGGCGGGACCAGATACGCAGTATTTT. Its translation is CASSPSAGPDTQYF.

About this clonotype itself: Germline and junction disagree at one end, which may indicate a read error. This chain joins TRBV4-2 and TRBJ2-6; D remains unclear. The V gene's germline CDR1 is LGHNA and CDR2 YNFKEQ. This CDR3 spans 16 amino acids. CDR3 sequence reads: CANSQDPLSGANVLTF. The CDR3 coding sequence is TGTGCCAACAGCCAAGATCCTCTCTCTGGGGCCAACGTCCTGACTTTC.

V is TRBV4-1 and J is TRBJ2-3, with D possibly matching TRBD2 (5 bases). Germline CDR1 is MGHRA and CDR2 is YSYEKL. With 1 base removed from V and 2 bases from J, the gap between germline ends came to 16 bases. This CDR3 spans 17 amino acids. The CDR3 protein is CASSQGGEVAITDTQYF. In DNA form, the CDR3 reads TGCGCCAGCAGCCAAGGAGGAGAGGTAGCGATCACAGATACGCAGTATTTT.